The 21 T cell receptor beta chains given below trace back to one sample, sequenced in a study of blood T cell repertoires in COVID-19. The method was immunoSEQ multiplex PCR; TCRdb's version includes in-frame clones alone and lacks a portion of them. In the table there are a few hundred thousand clones, 88% of which are singletons. The specimen sequenced was PBMCs or T cells enriched from blood (not recorded which). These receptor sequences come from a woman younger than 30 who had recovered from COVID-19.

This chain connects TRBV4-1 to TRBJ2-5, with 9 bases matching TRBD1. Germline-derived CDR1 and CDR2 are MGHRA and YSYEKL. J was trimmed by 2 bases and V by 1 base; bases with no gene match: 5. This CDR3 is 16 amino acids long. CDR3 region: CASSQGYRGPQETQYF. As DNA, the CDR3 is TGCGCCAGCAGCCAAGGTTACAGGGGGCCACAAGAGACCCAGTACTTC.

This sequence joins TRBV27 and TRBJ1-2, with D unresolved. The CDR3 length is 15 residues. CDR1 and CDR2 (germline): MNHEY, SMNVEV (reference sequence). Trimming shortened V by 6 bases and J by 3 bases, and 17 bases separated the two germline ends. CDR3 coding DNA: TGTGCCAGCAGCTCAGAGGGCAAAGGTTACTATGGCTACACCTTC. Translated, it gives CASSSEGKGYYGYTF.

This clone was seen a few times. The chain links TRBV30 to TRBJ1-6; D gene unclear. This CDR3 has 16 residues. Germline V lookup: CDR1 GTSNPN, CDR2 SVGIG (reference sequence). V was shortened by 4 bases and J by 8 bases, with 21 bases between the two germline ends. The CDR3 DNA reads as TGTGCCTGGAATTACCCAGGACTCAAGGGTCATTCACCCCTCCACTTT. This translates into CAWNYPGLKGHSPLHF.

The chain links TRBV18 to TRBJ1-3; D gene unclear. V shed 2 bases and J shed 4 bases, with 15 bases lying between them. The length of the CDR3 is 16 residues. From germline, CDR1 is KGHSH and CDR2 LQKENI. The CDR3 here is CASSPREGPGGNTIYF. The CDR3 nucleotides are TGTGCCAGCTCACCAAGAGAGGGTCCGGGAGGAAACACCATATATTTT.

The chain combines TRBV29-1 with TRBJ1-3; perhaps TRBD1 as D (6 bases). The length of the CDR3 is 13 residues. Germline lookup yields CDR1 SQVTM and CDR2 ANQGSEA. V lost 7 bases and J lost 4, with 14 bases in between. The CDR3 DNA is TGCAGCGCTTCGACAGGCCCCGGAAACACCATATATTTT. Amino acids: CSASTGPGNTIYF.

The chain employs TRBV6-4 and TRBJ2-5; perhaps TRBD1 as D (6 bases). Germline V gene sequence: CDR1 MRHNA, CDR2 SNTAGT. V lost 2 bases to trimming and J lost 5 bases, with 18 bases between them. The CDR3 runs 16 residues. CDR3 in amino acids: CASSDPKDRSRETQYF. The CDR3 DNA reads TGTGCCAGCAGTGACCCAAAGGACAGATCACGGGAGACCCAGTACTTC.

The chain links TRBV2 to TRBJ1-2, with 9 bases aligning to TRBD1. CDR1 is SNHLY, CDR2 FYNNEI, per germline. The CDR3 runs 14 residues. Trimming took 6 bases from V and 7 from J; bases not matched to a gene: 9. The CDR3: CASSPETGGSGYTF. The CDR3 DNA reads TGTGCCAGCAGCCCTGAGACAGGGGGATCTGGCTACACCTTC.

This chain uses TRBV5-5 with TRBJ1-4; 12 bases fit TRBD1. From germline, CDR1 is SGHKS and CDR2 YYEKEE (reference sequence). V shed 1 base and J 0 bases; nucleotides not matched to a gene: 4. The length of the CDR3 is 18 residues. CDR3 sequence: CASSLTGTGGPTNEKLFF. The DNA for the CDR3 is TGTGCCAGCAGCTTGACCGGGACAGGGGGCCCAACTAATGAAAAACTGTTTTTT.

This clone was found once. V and J are TRBV7-2 and TRBJ1-1; 8 bases align to TRBD1. Losses at the gene ends were 1 base for V and 1 base for J; bases not matched to a gene: 8. The CDR3 consists of 17 residues. From germline, CDR1 is SGHTA and CDR2 FQGNSA. In nucleotides, the CDR3 is TGTGCCAGCAGCTTAGGTATACGGACAGGGAAGAACACTGAAGCTTTCTTT. Its protein is CASSLGIRTGKNTEAFF. Together with reference TRBV7-2 and TRBJ1-1, the CDR3 gives the full variable domain: GAGVSQSPSNKVTEKGKDVELRCDPISGHTALYWYRQSLGQGLEFLIYFQGNSAPDKSGLPSDRFSAERTGGSVSTLTIQRTQQEDSAVYLCASSLGIRTGKNTEAFFGQGTRLTVV.

The chain combines TRBV18 with TRBJ1-5, with TRBD1 identical over 8 bases. Germline CDR1 is KGHSH and CDR2 is LQKENI. V lost 3 bases and J lost 0; bases outside the gene matches: 7. The CDR3 contains 17 residues. The CDR3 region has the DNA TGTGCCAGCTCACCGATCGACAGGGGTGTTAGCAATCAGCCCCAGCATTTT. Its translation: CASSPIDRGVSNQPQHF.

The chain employs TRBV5-1 and TRBJ2-5, with a possible D match to TRBD2 (5 bases). V lost 5 bases to trimming and J lost 1 base, with 6 bases between them. Germline-derived CDR1 and CDR2 are SGHRS and YFSETQ. The CDR3 has 12 amino acids. CDR3 residues: CASRTTQETQYF. The CDR3 DNA is TGCGCCAGCAGGACTACCCAAGAGACCCAGTACTTC.

The chain combines TRBV18 with TRBJ2-7; no firm D call. Trimming pared 0 bases from V and 2 bases from J, leaving 11 bases between. The CDR3 contains 15 residues. The germline CDR1 and CDR2 sequences are KGHSH and LQKENI. The CDR3 sequence is CASSPPVGSPYEQYF. Here the CDR3 DNA reads TGTGCCAGCTCACCACCGGTGGGCAGCCCCTACGAGCAGTACTTC. The full variable domain, rest sourced from reference TRBV18 and TRBJ2-7, is NAGVMQNPRHLVRRRGQEARLRCSPMKGHSHVYWYRQLPEEGLKFMVYLQKENIIDESGMPKERFSAEFPKEGPSILRIQQVVRGDSAAYFCASSPPVGSPYEQYFGPGTRLTVT.

CDR3 sequence reads: CASTLQGVDTGELFF. For the CDR3, the DNA is TGTGCCAGCACACTACAGGGGGTGGACACCGGGGAGCTGTTTTTT. The chain joins TRBV7-9 to TRBJ2-2; 8 bases agree with TRBD1. Germline lookup yields CDR1 SEHNR and CDR2 FQNEAQ (reference sequence). This CDR3 spans 15 amino acids. Germline trimming cut 7 bases from V and 3 bases from J; bases unmatched to any gene: 7.

The chain uses TRBV28 and TRBJ1-4, with TRBD1 matching over 9 bases. The CDR3 contains 15 residues. V lost 6 bases, J lost 6 bases, and 8 bases stayed unmatched. Per the germline V gene, CDR1 is MDHEN and CDR2 is SYDVKM. CDR3 protein: CASSRTTGGDEKLFF. The CDR3 DNA reads as TGTGCCAGCAGCCGCACCACAGGGGGCGATGAAAAACTGTTTTTT. The entire variable domain, with the rest obtained from reference TRBV28 and TRBJ1-4, is as follows: DVKVTQSSRYLVKRTGEKVFLECVQDMDHENMFWYRQDPGLGLRLIYFSYDVKMKEKGDIPEGYSVSREKKERFSLILESASTNQTSMYLCASSRTTGGDEKLFFGSGTQLSVL.

This sequence joins TRBV28 and TRBJ1-4, with D possibly matching TRBD1 (6 bases). Germline CDR1 MDHEN, CDR2 SYDVKM. The CDR3 extends over 16 amino acids. Trimming removed 5 bases at V and 0 bases at J, with 13 bases between. CDR3 loop: CASSTGQIATNEKLFF. The CDR3 coding sequence is TGTGCCAGCAGTACAGGACAGATAGCAACTAATGAAAAACTGTTTTTT. Complete variable domain (other parts from reference TRBV28 and TRBJ1-4): DVKVTQSSRYLVKRTGEKVFLECVQDMDHENMFWYRQDPGLGLRLIYFSYDVKMKEKGDIPEGYSVSREKKERFSLILESASTNQTSMYLCASSTGQIATNEKLFFGSGTQLSVL.

This chain uses TRBV30 with TRBJ1-5, with no clear D. Germline lookup yields CDR1 GTSNPN and CDR2 SVGIG (reference sequence). The CDR3 spans 13 residues. V lost 3 bases to trimming and J lost 5 bases, with 11 bases between them. The CDR3 DNA sequence: TGTGCCTGGAGCGATCAGGCTTATCAGCCCCAGCATTTT. As protein: CAWSDQAYQPQHF.

The CDR3: CASSQDLGATEKLFF. CDR3 in DNA: TGTGCCAGCAGCCAAGATCTGGGGGCAACTGAAAAACTGTTTTTT. The chain is built from TRBV3-1 (or the pseudogene TRBV3-2) and TRBJ1-4; D possibly corresponds to TRBD1 (6 bases). The ends were cut back, 0 bases at V and 7 bases at J, with 12 bases in the middle. This CDR3 spans 15 amino acids. CDR1 and CDR2 (germline): LGHDT, YNNKEL (reference sequence).

This rearrangement joins TRBV7-6 to TRBJ2-2; TRBD1 matches at 9 bases. V was pared by 1 base and J by 6 bases, with 12 bases of the junction left unmatched. Germline V lookup: CDR1 SGHVS, CDR2 FNYEAQ. The CDR3 totals 18 residues. The chain's CDR3 is CASSLGGRDRAFAGELFF. CDR3 nucleotides: TGTGCCAGCAGCTTAGGTGGGCGGGACAGGGCCTTCGCCGGGGAGCTGTTTTTT.

V is TRBV19 and J is TRBJ1-1; tentative D call: TRBD1 (6 bases). Trimming removed 5 bases at V and 6 bases at J, with 13 bases between. Germline CDR1 and CDR2: LNHDA and SQIVND (reference sequence). The CDR3 runs 13 residues. CDR3 amino acids: CASSVGGAAEAFF. The CDR3 DNA is TGTGCCAGTAGTGTGGGGGGGGCCGCTGAAGCTTTCTTT.

A single count supports this clone. This chain links TRBV12-3 or TRBV12-4 with TRBJ1-2, with a tentative D call TRBD1 (6 bases). V was pared by 6 bases and J by 6 bases, with 11 bases between. CDR3 size: 12 residues. CDR3 sequence: CASSPGADGYTF. The DNA of the CDR3 is TGTGCCAGCAGCCCAGGGGCAGATGGCTACACCTTC.

The CDR3 DNA follows: TGTGCCAGCTCTCCCAACAGGGGCGGTAGCAATCAGCCCCAGCATTTT. It codes for CASSPNRGGSNQPQHF. V and J are TRBV18 and TRBJ1-5, with 7 bases aligning to TRBD1. The germline gives CDR1 KGHSH, CDR2 LQKENI. The CDR3 is 16 amino acids. Losses at the gene ends were 6 bases for V and 0 bases for J; bases not matched to a gene: 8.